What follows is one T cell receptor beta chain and its context. This entry is derived from a study of blood T cell repertoires in COVID-19. Turning to the study itself: COVID-19 samples from acute and convalescent phases originated in the United States, Italy and Spain.

Clones were sequenced by immunoSEQ multiplex PCR, and TCRdb holds only the in-frame ones, with some missing. This repertoire shows over 60,000 clones, more than 75% found once; its top ten account for roughly half. The germline V and J ends were trimmed by 7 bases and 7 bases, with 17 bases remaining between them. In germline, CDR1 is MNHNY, CDR2 SVGAGI (reference sequence). The CDR3 extends over 14 amino acids. Sequenced material: peripheral blood. The origin of this receptor is a woman older than 75 with acute or convalescent COVID-19. This sequence joins TRBV6-6 and TRBJ2-1; tentative D call: TRBD1 (7 bases). CDR3 sequence (DNA): TGTGCCAGCAAAGACAGGGTAGGAGGGAATGAGCAGTTCTTC. Amino acid sequence: CASKDRVGGNEQFF.